These 21 T cell receptor beta chains were all obtained from the same sample, sequenced in a study of regulatory T cells in long-lasting Graves disease. Building the TCR beta libraries relied on iRepertoire HTBI primers, and CDR3 regions underwent Arm-PCR. TCRdb recomputed calls from the multiplex PCR reads with MiXCR, one row per CDR3 protein. The table includes roughly 400,000 distinct CDR3 sequences, approximately 16% detected once. Time point reported: newly diagnosed GD, antithyroid drugs for less than 3 months. The TCR library used RNA extracted from PBMCs. The same sample was also used in a study of T cells in Graves' hyperthyroidism and ophthalmopathy.

The sample in question was peripheral blood mononuclear cells (PBMCs), obtained at new diagnosis, from a patient treated with antithyroid drugs. The receptors stem from a woman between 18 and 30 years old with Graves disease.

This chain links TRBV7-6 with TRBJ2-7, with D perhaps matching TRBD2 (5 bases). Germline loops: CDR1 SGHVS, CDR2 FNYEAQ. The CDR3 has 15 residues. The V gene lost 1 base and the J gene lost 3 bases, with 13 bases spanning the gap. This CDR3 reads CASSLGRGALYEQYF. The CDR3 coding sequence is TGTGCCAGCAGCTTAGGTCGGGGAGCACTCTACGAGCAGTACTTC.

This chain uses TRBV20-1 with TRBJ2-2; 11 bases map to TRBD2. CDR1 and CDR2 (germline): DFQATT, SNEGSKA (reference sequence). Losses at the gene ends were 5 bases for V and 5 bases for J; bases not matched to a gene: 16. CDR3 length: 18 residues. The CDR3 DNA reads as TGCAGTGCTCCCTATTTAACTAGCGGGGGAGGGAGGACCGGGGAGCTGTTTTTT. It is translated as CSAPYLTSGGGRTGELFF.

A few counts support this clonotype. The V and J genes are TRBV28 and TRBJ2-2; D possibly corresponds to TRBD2 (6 bases). V was pared by 4 bases and J by 6 bases, with 15 bases between. CDR3 length: 15 amino acids. Germline lookup yields CDR1 MDHEN and CDR2 SYDVKM. The CDR3 spells CASSSTGVRAGELFF. In DNA form, the CDR3 reads TGTGCCAGCAGTTCTACGGGAGTCCGAGCCGGGGAGCTGTTTTTT.

V and J are TRBV4-2 and TRBJ2-5; TRBD2 matches 7 bases. CDR3 length equals 14 residues. The junction had 8 bases not matched to a gene; V was cut back by 6 bases and J by 4 bases. Germline V gene sequence: CDR1 LGHNA, CDR2 YNFKEQ. In DNA form, the CDR3 reads TGTGCCAGCAGTGGCCGGGACTATCGAGAGACCCAGTACTTC. It translates to CASSGRDYRETQYF.

There are a few counts of this clonotype. The J gene is TRBJ2-7, the V gene TRBV5-5; no reliable D call. The CDR3 has 14 residues. The germline V gene encodes CDR1 SGHKS and CDR2 YYEKEE (reference sequence). The germline V and J ends were trimmed by 1 base and 6 bases, with 14 bases remaining between them. The CDR3 nucleotides are TGTGCCAGCAGCTTGATCATATTGGGTGTCGAGCAGTACTTC. This codes for CASSLIILGVEQYF.

This clonotype was counted only a few times. V is TRBV4-1 and J is TRBJ1-3; D not resolved. CDR3 size: 16 residues. In germline, CDR1 is MGHRA, CDR2 YSYEKL. V gave up 1 base and J gave up 0 bases, with 10 bases separating them. CDR3 DNA sequence: TGCGCCAGCAGCCAAGGCCGGCAGAGCTCTGGAAACACCATATATTTT. It is translated as CASSQGRQSSGNTIYF.

This CDR3 reads CASTLTEEHTQYF. DNA of the CDR3: TGTGCCAGCACCCTGACAGAGGAACATACGCAGTATTTT. V gene TRBV7-9 combines with J gene TRBJ2-3, with D perhaps TRBD1 (5 bases). The CDR3 contains 13 residues. In germline, CDR1 is SEHNR, CDR2 FQNEAQ (reference sequence). Trimming took off 7 bases at V and 7 bases at J, with 15 bases between the two ends.

This clonotype was found many times. This chain joins TRBV2 and TRBJ2-3, with TRBD2 matching 12 bases. The junction had 16 bases not matched to a gene; V was cut back by 11 bases and J by 7 bases. The CDR3 spans 16 residues. Per the germline V gene, CDR1 is SNHLY and CDR2 is FYNNEI. CDR3 bases: TGTGCCGGAAACCCGCGACTAGCGGGAGTGGAAAATACGCAGTATTTT. This codes for CAGNPRLAGVENTQYF.

V is TRBV7-9 and J is TRBJ2-1, with no clear D. The DNA end favors TRBJ2-5, so the J call may be wrong. Germline lookup yields CDR1 SEHNR and CDR2 FQNEAQ (reference sequence). This CDR3 contains 12 residues. DNA of the CDR3: TGTGCCAGCAGCTTAAGTACGGAGACCCAGTACTTC. Encoded protein: CASSLSTETQYF.

This clonotype was seen a handful of times. This rearrangement joins TRBV19 to TRBJ1-1, with 8 bases matching TRBD1. The CDR3 has 14 residues. V lost 3 bases, J lost 4 bases, and 4 bases stayed unmatched. In germline, CDR1 is LNHDA, CDR2 SQIVND (reference sequence). This chain's CDR3 is CASSIAGGFTEAFF. Here the CDR3 DNA reads TGTGCCAGTAGTATCGCAGGGGGCTTCACTGAAGCTTTCTTT.

This clonotype was counted ten times or more. V and J are TRBV7-2 and TRBJ2-3; possible D gene TRBD2, 5 bases. V lost 0 bases and J lost 2, with 9 bases in between. CDR3 length: 15 residues. CDR1 and CDR2 from the germline V gene are SGHTA and FQGNSA. In nucleotides, the CDR3 is TGTGCCAGCAGCTTAGCAGGAGCGGTCACAGATACGCAGTATTTT. Amino acid sequence: CASSLAGAVTDTQYF.

This clonotype appeared a few times. The chain uses TRBV7-2 and TRBJ1-6; D ambiguous. The germline V gene encodes CDR1 SGHTA and CDR2 FQGNSA. The V and J ends lost 6 bases and 6 bases respectively, with 21 bases between them. The CDR3 is 17 residues long. The DNA of the CDR3 is TGTGCCAGCAGACAATTACCGTCGGGCTCGAGTAATTCACCCCTCCACTTT. Encoded protein: CASRQLPSGSSNSPLHF. Looking up the rest from reference TRBV7-2 and TRBJ1-6 gives the full variable domain: GAGVSQSPSNKVTEKGKDVELRCDPISGHTALYWYRQSLGQGLEFLIYFQGNSAPDKSGLPSDRFSAERTGGSVSTLTIQRTQQEDSAVYLCASRQLPSGSSNSPLHFGNGTRLTVT.

V usage is TRBV5-1 and J usage is TRBJ2-2; unclear D gene. Trimming removed 0 bases at V and 4 bases at J, with 10 bases between. Germline CDR1 is SGHRS and CDR2 is YFSETQ. CDR3 size: 15 residues. This CDR3 is CASSLDWGGTGELFF. DNA for the CDR3: TGCGCCAGCAGCTTGGATTGGGGTGGCACCGGGGAGCTGTTTTTT. Full variable domain (rest looked up from reference TRBV5-1 and TRBJ2-2): KAGVTQTPRYLIKTRGQQVTLSCSPISGHRSVSWYQQTPGQGLQFLFEYFSETQRNKGNFPGRFSGRQFSNSRSEMNVSTLELGDSALYLCASSLDWGGTGELFFGEGSRLTVL.

Concerning this clonotype: A read error may account for a junction end that differs from germline. This chain uses TRBV11-2 with TRBJ2-3; 12 bases match TRBD2. The J call may be wrong; the DNA end is better matched by TRBJ2-7. Germline lookup yields CDR1 SGHAT and CDR2 FQNNGV. The CDR3 contains 16 residues. The CDR3 protein is CAGSSGLAGTSYEQYF. The CDR3 nucleotides are TGTGCCGGCAGCAGCGGACTAGCGGGGACCTCCTACGAGCAGTACTTC.

The chain joins TRBV4-3 to TRBJ1-2; no clear D. V was clipped by 0 bases and J by 7 bases, with 18 bases between them. The CDR3 consists of 16 residues. Germline CDR1 and CDR2: LGHNA and YSLEER. CDR3 residues: CASSQDSNVGVAGYTF. The CDR3 nucleotides read TGCGCCAGCAGCCAAGATAGCAATGTCGGGGTGGCTGGCTACACCTTC.

Many counts were recorded for this clonotype. V and J are TRBV18 and TRBJ2-7; no reliable D call. V was trimmed by 2 bases and J by 2 bases, leaving 10 bases between them. CDR1 is KGHSH and CDR2 is LQKENI in the germline V gene. The CDR3 contains 14 residues. CDR3 coding DNA: TGTGCCAGCTCACCAGGACCAGGACCCTACGAGCAGTACTTC. This translates into CASSPGPGPYEQYF.

The rearrangement uses TRBV9 and TRBJ2-1; D unclear. Trimming took 0 bases from V and 9 from J, leaving 16 bases between them. This CDR3 has 15 residues. Germline CDR1 SGDLS, CDR2 YYNGEE. CDR3: CASSVDSSGLGEQFF. For the CDR3, the DNA is TGTGCCAGCAGCGTAGATAGCAGTGGTCTCGGTGAGCAGTTCTTC.

This clonotype was observed a few times. The V and J genes are TRBV30 and TRBJ2-1; possible D gene TRBD1, 6 bases. Trimming removed 4 bases at V and 10 bases at J, with 11 bases between. Germline V gives CDR1 GTSNPN, CDR2 SVGIG (reference sequence). The CDR3 runs to 11 residues. For the CDR3, the DNA is TGTGCCTGGACTTCCGGGACAGAGCAGTTCTTC. It yields the protein CAWTSGTEQFF.

V gene TRBV29-1 combines with J gene TRBJ2-4; D remains ambiguous. Trimming pared 4 bases from V and 1 base from J, leaving 8 bases between. Germline CDR1 reads SQVTM; CDR2 reads ANQGSEA. The CDR3 consists of 13 residues. The CDR3 protein is CSVVGPAKNIQYF. The DNA for the CDR3 is TGCAGCGTTGTAGGCCCCGCCAAAAACATTCAGTACTTC.

The chain joins TRBV7-2 to TRBJ1-2; D is uncertain. Deletions cut 5 bases from V and 8 bases from J, with 12 bases between. This CDR3 region has 12 residues. Germline V CDR1 and CDR2: SGHTA, FQGNSA. CDR3 bases: TGTGCCAGCAGCCCCTCCGTGGGAGGCTACACCTTC. It yields the protein CASSPSVGGYTF.

This clonotype was counted a few times. This sequence joins TRBV7-3 and TRBJ2-2; D may be TRBD1 (6 bases). Germline V gene lookup returns CDR1 SGHTA and CDR2 FQGTGA. Trimming stripped 5 bases from V and 5 bases from J, with 15 bases between. There are 15 residues in the CDR3. The CDR3 bases are TGTGCCAGCAGCCCCGTTGGACAGATTACCGGGGAGCTGTTTTTT. Protein sequence: CASSPVGQITGELFF.